Following are 27 T cell receptor beta chains from one sample sequenced in a study of shared clonotypes between healthy human individuals (dated by TCRdb to 2018 to 2021). CD8 naive samples were obtained by positive selection for CCR7 among CD45RO-negative cells, yielding a CD45RA+CCR7+ population from which TemRA cells were excluded. Library construction relied on the immunoSEQ multiplex PCR assay. Drawn from immuneACCESS, this table holds only the in-frame rearrangements with V and J called that TCRdb kept. Clones are partly lost; checked studies trace under half to an unresolved V gene and leave the rest unexplained. For this sample there are millions of clones; 93% appear just once. The ten biggest clones cover roughly 1.8% of the sample. Sequences were obtained from naive CD8+ T cells from PBMCs. This specimen's cell subset or site label, per the study, means: CD45RA+CCR7+. Every receptor here comes from a man younger than 30 in good health. Some clones in this sample may be carry-over from other donors' samples.

This chain links TRBV28 with TRBJ2-1, with TRBD2 matching 8 bases. Germline V gene lookup returns CDR1 MDHEN and CDR2 SYDVKM. The CDR3 totals 15 residues. Trimming cost V 2 bases and J 6 bases; bases outside gene matches: 6. CDR3 in DNA: TGTGCCAGCAGTTTACTCGGGCTAGCGGGCAATGAGCAGTTCTTC. Protein sequence: CASSLLGLAGNEQFF.

The chain uses TRBV6-1 and TRBJ2-1; the match to TRBD2 covers 9 bases. This CDR3 has 17 residues. Germline V gives CDR1 MNHNS, CDR2 SASEGT. The trim removed 2 bases at V and 8 bases at J, leaving 13 bases unmatched. The CDR3 sequence is CASSELHRGGGWDEQFF. As DNA, the CDR3 is TGTGCCAGCAGTGAATTGCACCGCGGGGGGGGCTGGGATGAGCAGTTCTTC.

This clone was seen only a few times. This chain uses TRBV5-1 with TRBJ2-1; 10 bases line up with TRBD2. The V gene end was trimmed by 1 base and the J gene end by 3 bases; junction bases not matched to a gene: 1. This CDR3 has 15 amino acids. The V gene's germline CDR1 is SGHRS and CDR2 YFSETQ. The CDR3, as DNA: TGCGCCAGCAGCTTGACTAGCGGGGACTACAATGAGCAGTTCTTC. The encoded protein is CASSLTSGDYNEQFF. The full variable domain, with the rest looked up from reference TRBV5-1 and TRBJ2-1, is KAGVTQTPRYLIKTRGQQVTLSCSPISGHRSVSWYQQTPGQGLQFLFEYFSETQRNKGNFPGRFSGRQFSNSRSEMNVSTLELGDSALYLCASSLTSGDYNEQFFGPGTRLTVL.

As to this clone: Other nucleotide sequences from this sample produce the same CDR3. The chain couples TRBV19 to TRBJ2-7; 13 bases are a match to TRBD2. J gave up 5 bases and V 9 bases, and 7 bases lay outside the gene matches. The CDR3 totals 14 residues. CDR1 LNHDA and CDR2 SQIVND come from the germline V gene (reference sequence). CDR3 sequence: CASSWTSGSHEQYF. CDR3 coding DNA: TGTGCCAGCTCCTGGACTAGCGGGAGTCACGAGCAGTACTTC.

CDR3 bases: TGTGCCAGCAGGGAGACAGGGGGCGTCCACATGGGCTACACCTTC. This codes for CASRETGGVHMGYTF. The rearrangement joins TRBV27 to TRBJ1-2, with 10 nucleotides matching TRBD1. CDR3 size: 15 residues. Germline V gene sequence: CDR1 MNHEY, CDR2 SMNVEV (reference sequence). Trimming removed 6 bases from V and 8 bases from J; junction bases left unmatched: 12.

J is TRBJ2-7 and V is TRBV7-2; D is unresolved. The CDR3 extends over 15 amino acids. Germline V gene data show CDR1 as SGHTA and CDR2 as FQGNSA. V lost 6 bases and J lost 5, with 20 bases in between. CDR3 nucleotides: TGTGCCAGCAGACGGACCCTAGGTTTAGTGGACGAGCAGTACTTC. This translates into CASRRTLGLVDEQYF.

For this clone: Other DNA sequences within the sample encode an identical CDR3. The rearrangement joins TRBV5-8 to TRBJ1-5; the D is unclear. Germline V lookup: CDR1 SGHTS, CDR2 YDEGEE. The CDR3 runs to 12 residues. V was cut by 0 bases and J by 6 bases, with 4 bases left in between. CDR3 in amino acids: CASSLGAQPQHF. The CDR3 bases are TGTGCCAGCAGCTTGGGGGCTCAGCCCCAGCATTTT.

This chain uses TRBV4-2 with TRBJ2-7, with D perhaps given as TRBD1 or TRBD2 (5 bases each). Germline V gives CDR1 LGHNA, CDR2 YNFKEQ. The CDR3 contains 13 residues. Trimming removed 4 bases at V and 9 bases at J, with 16 bases between. The CDR3 protein is CASSPGRARGQYF. DNA of the CDR3: TGTGCCAGCAGCCCGGGACGGGCCCGGGGGCAGTACTTC.

The chain carries TRBV6-5 and TRBJ1-2; TRBD1 matches at 8 bases. Trimming took 2 bases from V and 1 from J; bases not matched to a gene: 6. The CDR3 is 16 residues long. Germline CDR1 MNHEY, CDR2 SVGAGI. Written as DNA, the CDR3 is TGTGCCAGCAGTTACGCGTCAGGGGGCCTTAACTATGGCTACACCTTC. Encoded protein: CASSYASGGLNYGYTF.

This clone has just one count. The CDR3 DNA sequence: TGTGCCAGCAGTTTCAGACAGGGGGGGGAGCCCCAGCATTTT. This encodes CASSFRQGGEPQHF. The J gene is TRBJ1-5, the V gene TRBV27, with 9 positions matching TRBD1. The CDR3 is 14 amino acids. Germline V lookup: CDR1 MNHEY, CDR2 SMNVEV (reference sequence). The trim removed 3 bases at V and 8 bases at J, leaving 5 bases unmatched.

In its sample, this clone was seen a few times. This chain connects TRBV27 to TRBJ1-1; 7 positions match TRBD1. V gave up 3 bases and J gave up 6 bases; unmatched junction bases: 4. Germline assignment: CDR1 MNHEY and CDR2 SMNVEV (reference sequence). The CDR3 contains 13 residues. CDR3 sequence reads: CASSFSRGAEAFF. In nucleotides, the CDR3 is TGTGCCAGCAGTTTCAGCAGGGGGGCTGAAGCTTTCTTT.

This clone was seen only a few times. The genes are TRBV15 and TRBJ1-1; the D is unclear. The CDR3 runs to 14 residues. The germline V gene has CDR1 LNHNV and CDR2 YYDKDF (reference sequence). Trimming removed 0 bases from V and 0 bases from J, with 5 bases in between. The CDR3 sequence: CATSRDIVNTEAFF. CDR3 in DNA: TGTGCCACCAGCAGAGACATTGTGAACACTGAAGCTTTCTTT.

The J gene is TRBJ1-6, the V gene TRBV28; no definite D call. Deletions cut 2 bases from V and 6 bases from J, with 2 bases between. Looked up from germline, CDR1 is MDHEN and CDR2 is SYDVKM. CDR3 length equals 12 residues. The CDR3 loop is CASSLPNSPLHF. DNA of the CDR3: TGTGCCAGCAGTTTACCTAATTCACCCCTCCACTTT.

This chain links TRBV19 with TRBJ2-1, with D unresolved. The CDR3 is made up of 14 amino acids. Germline loops: CDR1 LNHDA, CDR2 SQIVND (reference sequence). The V end was cut by 6 bases, the J end by 7 bases, with 16 bases between. The CDR3 reads CASSMTPGGNEQFF. DNA of the CDR3: TGTGCCAGTAGCATGACCCCGGGCGGTAATGAGCAGTTCTTC.

The DNA for the CDR3 is TGTGCCAGCGGACCTCGGGGGGTAAGTCAGCCCCAGCATTTT. Amino acid sequence: CASGPRGVSQPQHF. The genes are TRBV25-1 and TRBJ1-5; TRBD1 is a possible D gene (5 bases). CDR1 is MGHDK and CDR2 is SYGVNS in the germline V gene. CDR3 length equals 14 residues. Trimming left V 8 bases short and J 6 bases short, with 17 bases between. Combining the CDR3 with reference TRBV25-1 and TRBJ1-5 gives the whole variable domain EADIYQTPRYLVIGTGKKITLECSQTMGHDKMYWYQQDPGMELHLIHYSYGVNSTEKGDLSSESTVSRIRTEHFPLTLESARPSHTSQYLCASGPRGVSQPQHFGDGTRLSIL.

Only a few counts were recorded for this clone. The same CDR3 can be traced to other DNA sequences in this sample. This rearrangement joins TRBV28 to TRBJ1-2; 7 bases agree with TRBD1. Looked up from germline, CDR1 is MDHEN and CDR2 is SYDVKM. The CDR3 loop spans 13 amino acids. V lost 2 bases to trimming and J lost 4 bases; unmatched junction nucleotides: 1. The CDR3 here is CASSLRDSYGYTF. The CDR3 nucleotides are TGTGCCAGCAGTTTACGGGACAGCTATGGCTACACCTTC.

The chain couples TRBV19 to TRBJ2-7, with 9 bases lining up with TRBD2. The germline gives CDR1 LNHDA, CDR2 SQIVND (reference sequence). The CDR3 is 16 residues long. Trimming at V came to 7 bases and at J to 3 bases, leaving 13 bases not matched to a gene. The DNA for the CDR3 is TGTGCCAGTACCGGCTGGAGAGCGGGAGGACGCTACGAGCAGTACTTC. It encodes CASTGWRAGGRYEQYF.

This clone was picked up a small number of times. The same CDR3 can be traced to other DNA sequences in this sample. This chain connects TRBV28 to TRBJ1-1; 8 nucleotides line up with TRBD1. Per the germline V gene, CDR1 is MDHEN and CDR2 is SYDVKM. The CDR3 has 13 amino acids. V shed 3 bases, J shed 8 bases, and the junction held 5 bases outside the gene matches. The CDR3, as DNA: TGTGCCAGCAGTTTCGGACAGGGATCCGAAGCTTTCTTT. Translated, it gives CASSFGQGSEAFF.

The chain couples TRBV5-8 to TRBJ1-5, with TRBD1 matching over 9 bases. The CDR3 has 14 amino acids. Germline CDR1 is SGHTS and CDR2 is YDEGEE. V shed 5 bases, J shed 5 bases, and the junction held 5 bases outside the gene matches. The CDR3 DNA reads as TGTGCCAGCAGTTGGGGACAGGGTGATCAGCCCCAGCATTTT. Its translation is CASSWGQGDQPQHF.

The genes are TRBV4-3 and TRBJ2-2; TRBD2 matches at 13 bases. The CDR3 sequence is 16 residues long. The germline V gene has CDR1 LGHNA and CDR2 YSLEER. V lost 4 bases, J lost 5 bases, and 4 bases stayed unmatched. The CDR3 sequence is CASSPGLAGRTGELFF. In DNA form, the CDR3 reads TGCGCCAGCAGCCCGGGACTAGCGGGGCGAACCGGGGAGCTGTTTTTT.

The V and J genes are TRBV7-9 and TRBJ2-7; 7 bases line up with TRBD1. Germline values: CDR1 SEHNR, CDR2 FQNEAQ (reference sequence). The CDR3 spans 14 residues. The J segment lost 3 bases and the V segment lost 4 bases, leaving 6 bases of the junction unmatched. The CDR3 coding sequence is TGTGCCAGCAGCTCAGGGACAGCCGACTACGAGCAGTACTTC. Translating it yields CASSSGTADYEQYF.

This chain joins TRBV10-3 and TRBJ2-2, with 7 bases matching TRBD2. Per germline, CDR1 ENHRY and CDR2 SYGVKD. V was pared by 0 bases and J by 1 base, with 5 bases of the junction left unmatched. The CDR3 is 17 residues long. CDR3 residues: CAISESSAGRNTGELFF. The CDR3 DNA is TGTGCCATCAGTGAGTCGTCAGCGGGAAGGAACACCGGGGAGCTGTTTTTT.

For this clone: This CDR3 is also generated by other DNA sequences in the sample. The chain has TRBV27 and TRBJ1-5, with D possibly TRBD1 on 5 matching bases. Germline-derived CDR1 and CDR2 are MNHEY and SMNVEV (reference sequence). The CDR3 has 13 residues. V lost 2 bases and J lost 7, with 9 bases in between. The CDR3 is CASSLLGDQPQHF. CDR3 nucleotides: TGTGCCAGCAGTTTACTAGGGGACCAGCCCCAGCATTTT.

The chain recombines TRBV10-3 with TRBJ2-7; 11 positions match TRBD2. Germline V gene lookup returns CDR1 ENHRY and CDR2 SYGVKD. This CDR3 is 16 amino acids long. With 2 bases clipped from V and 3 bases from J, the junction kept 6 bases outside the gene matches. The CDR3 region is CAISEPGTSGDYEQYF. The CDR3 DNA reads as TGTGCCATCAGTGAGCCGGGGACTAGCGGAGACTACGAGCAGTACTTC.

The chain recombines TRBV18 with TRBJ2-1; D gene unclear. The CDR3 extends over 17 amino acids. V lost 2 bases to trimming and J lost 4 bases, with 18 bases between them. The V gene's germline CDR1 is KGHSH and CDR2 LQKENI. The CDR3 loop is CASSPKDRRPSYNEQFF. The CDR3 nucleotides read TGTGCCAGCTCACCAAAAGACCGCCGTCCTTCATACAATGAGCAGTTCTTC.

Comments on this clone: The same CDR3 arises from other DNA sequences in this sample as well. V usage is TRBV30 and J usage is TRBJ1-1; perhaps TRBD1 as D (6 bases). Germline-derived CDR1 and CDR2 are GTSNPN and SVGIG (reference sequence). Trimming removed 1 base from V and 4 bases from J, with 10 bases in between. This CDR3 is built from 13 residues. CDR3 region: CAWSGGGGTEAFF. In DNA form, the CDR3 reads TGTGCCTGGAGTGGAGGGGGGGGCACTGAAGCTTTCTTT.

The chain couples TRBV7-9 to TRBJ1-5; D gene ambiguous. Germline assignment: CDR1 SEHNR and CDR2 FQNEAQ (reference sequence). The CDR3 consists of 14 residues. V was clipped by 5 bases and J by 4 bases, with 12 bases between them. The CDR3 spells CASSHGPGNQPQHF. Here the CDR3 DNA reads TGTGCCAGCAGCCACGGACCTGGAAATCAGCCCCAGCATTTT.